The next 24 T cell receptor beta chains were all read from a single sample in a study of blood T cell repertoires in COVID-19. The repertoire was sequenced with immunoSEQ multiplex PCR; TCRdb's copy has only in-frame clones and lacks some. The table has about 150,000 clones, 65% to 90% seen once. The specimen sequenced was peripheral blood. The receptors were sampled from a woman aged 50 to 65 in a cohort sampled during active or convalescent COVID-19.

The V gene is TRBV11-2, the J gene TRBJ1-6; 7 nucleotides line up with TRBD1. There are 14 residues in the CDR3. Germline CDR1 reads SGHAT; CDR2 reads FQNNGV. J was trimmed by 7 bases and V by 2 bases; bases with no gene match: 2. CDR3 DNA: TGTGCCAGCAGCTTAACGGACAGGAATTCACCCCTCCACTTT. Residues: CASSLTDRNSPLHF.

This chain links TRBV29-1 with TRBJ1-2; 7 bases align to TRBD1. The CDR3 covers 12 residues. Germline CDR1 and CDR2: SQVTM and ANQGSEA. The V gene end was trimmed by 4 bases and the J gene end by 4 bases; junction bases not matched to a gene: 3. The CDR3 region is CSVGQGGYGYTF. CDR3 nucleotides: TGCAGCGTTGGGCAGGGGGGCTATGGCTACACCTTC.

The chain has TRBV12-3 or TRBV12-4 and TRBJ1-2; D gene unclear. Between the trimmed V and J ends, which lost 2 bases and 0 bases, there was a span of 4 bases. This CDR3 comprises 13 residues. The CDR3 DNA reads TGTGCCAGCAGTTTAACTACTAACTATGGCTACACCTTC. Translating gives CASSLTTNYGYTF.

This clone was found a few times. The DNA of the CDR3 is TGTGCCAGCAGTTCCGGGACAGGGGGTGAAGCTTTCTTT. Protein sequence: CASSSGTGGEAFF. This chain connects TRBV11-1 to TRBJ1-1, with 11 bases that match TRBD1. From germline, CDR1 is SGHAT and CDR2 FQDESV (reference sequence). V lost 6 bases to trimming and J lost 7 bases; unmatched junction nucleotides: 4. The CDR3 loop spans 13 amino acids.

V and J are TRBV11-2 and TRBJ2-1, with 9 bases aligning to TRBD2. The CDR3 sequence is 14 residues long. The V gene end was trimmed by 1 base and the J gene end by 13 bases; junction bases not matched to a gene: 8. CDR1 and CDR2 (germline): SGHAT, FQNNGV. CDR3 bases: TGTGCCAGCAGCTTAGGTAGCGGGGGCCGTAATCAGTTCTTC. This gives the protein CASSLGSGGRNQFF.

The chain has TRBV5-4 and TRBJ2-1, with TRBD1 matching over 7 bases. V trimming: 5 bases; J trimming: 6 bases; junction bases outside the gene matches: 5. Germline V lookup: CDR1 SGHNT, CDR2 YYREEE (reference sequence). The CDR3 runs to 13 residues. The CDR3 nucleotides read TGTGCCAGCAGACCGGGACAGATCAATGAGCAGTTCTTC. Protein: CASRPGQINEQFF.

The rearrangement links TRBV5-1 to TRBJ2-1, with 11 nucleotides matching TRBD2. Germline V gene lookup returns CDR1 SGHRS and CDR2 YFSETQ. The CDR3 extends over 16 amino acids. Germline trimming cut 2 bases from V and 6 bases from J; bases unmatched to any gene: 7. CDR3 DNA: TGCGCCAGCAGCTTAGCTAGCGGGGGGACCTTCAATGAGCAGTTCTTC. Its translation is CASSLASGGTFNEQFF.

This sequence joins TRBV5-4 and TRBJ2-1, with 8 bases matching TRBD1. CDR1 is SGHNT, CDR2 YYREEE, per germline (reference sequence). Losses at the gene ends were 7 bases for V and 4 bases for J; bases not matched to a gene: 4. The CDR3 contains 13 residues. This CDR3 reads CASWDRTYNEQFF. The DNA of the CDR3 is TGTGCCAGCTGGGACAGGACGTACAATGAGCAGTTCTTC.

This sequence joins TRBV10-1 and TRBJ2-5; TRBD1 matches at 7 bases. V gave up 3 bases and J gave up 2 bases; unmatched junction bases: 6. This CDR3 contains 15 residues. Germline V CDR1 and CDR2: WNHNN, SYGVQD (reference sequence). The DNA for the CDR3 is TGCGCCAGCAGTGACCCGACAGGGAAACAAGAGACCCAGTACTTC. Its translation: CASSDPTGKQETQYF.

The rearrangement uses TRBV7-2 and TRBJ1-5, with D hard to call. Between the trimmed V and J ends, which lost 1 base and 0 bases, there was a span of 13 bases. This CDR3 spans 17 amino acids. Germline V gene lookup returns CDR1 SGHTA and CDR2 FQGNSA. Written as DNA, the CDR3 is TGTGCCAGCAGCTTAGTTCTCTCGGTCAATAGCAATCAGCCCCAGCATTTT. Protein product: CASSLVLSVNSNQPQHF.

The V gene is TRBV18, the J gene TRBJ1-6; 7 nucleotides match TRBD1. V shed 5 bases, J shed 3 bases, and the junction held 13 bases outside the gene matches. The CDR3 is made up of 18 amino acids. CDR1 is KGHSH and CDR2 is LQKENI in the germline V gene. CDR3 protein: CASSSAVPGQYYNSPLHF. For the CDR3, the DNA is TGTGCCAGCTCATCGGCGGTACCGGGACAGTACTATAATTCACCCCTCCACTTT.

V usage is TRBV11-2 and J usage is TRBJ2-7, with a possible D match to TRBD1 (6 bases). From germline, CDR1 is SGHAT and CDR2 FQNNGV. Trimming pared 5 bases from V and 4 bases from J, leaving 9 bases between. This CDR3 is built from 12 residues. CDR3 sequence reads: CASSGQLYEQYF. The CDR3 coding sequence is TGTGCCAGCAGCGGACAGCTATACGAGCAGTACTTC.

V gene TRBV5-1 combines with J gene TRBJ1-1; perhaps TRBD1 as D (5 bases). V shed 3 bases and J shed 4 bases, with 13 bases lying between them. CDR3 length: 14 amino acids. Germline loops: CDR1 SGHRS, CDR2 YFSETQ. The CDR3 nucleotides are TGCGCCAGCAGCTCGACACAGGAAAGCACTGAAGCTTTCTTT. Residues: CASSSTQESTEAFF.

This rearrangement joins TRBV7-9 to TRBJ2-1; TRBD2 agrees at 9 bases. The CDR3 sequence is 16 residues long. Per germline, CDR1 SEHNR and CDR2 FQNEAQ (reference sequence). V gave up 4 bases and J gave up 5 bases; unmatched junction bases: 9. CDR3 protein: CASSSTPSGVHNEQFF. In DNA, the CDR3 is TGTGCCAGCAGCTCTACCCCTAGCGGGGTCCACAATGAGCAGTTCTTC.

The chain uses TRBV5-1 and TRBJ1-2; D possibly corresponds to TRBD1 (6 bases). V dropped 3 bases and J dropped 4 bases, with 13 bases sitting between them. This CDR3 comprises 14 residues. CDR1 and CDR2 from the germline V gene are SGHRS and YFSETQ. CDR3 in DNA: TGCGCCAGCAGCTCGGACAGCTACTCCTATGGCTACACCTTC. Its protein is CASSSDSYSYGYTF. Full variable domain (remainder filled in from reference TRBV5-1 and TRBJ1-2): KAGVTQTPRYLIKTRGQQVTLSCSPISGHRSVSWYQQTPGQGLQFLFEYFSETQRNKGNFPGRFSGRQFSNSRSEMNVSTLELGDSALYLCASSSDSYSYGYTFGSGTRLTVV.

The V and J genes are TRBV5-1 and TRBJ1-4, with unresolved D. Trimming removed 5 bases from V and 0 bases from J, with 11 bases in between. In germline, CDR1 is SGHRS, CDR2 YFSETQ. The CDR3 has 15 amino acids. The CDR3 loop is CASRTSMATNEKLFF. In nucleotides, the CDR3 is TGCGCCAGCAGAACATCGATGGCAACTAATGAAAAACTGTTTTTT.

V is TRBV14 and J is TRBJ2-1; the D is unclear. Trimming shortened V by 4 bases and J by 4 bases, and 14 bases separated the two germline ends. Germline V CDR1 and CDR2: SGHDN, FVKESK. This CDR3 contains 15 residues. The CDR3 coding sequence is TGTGCCAGCAGCCCCACCGAGGTAGTTTACAATGAGCAGTTCTTC. It codes for CASSPTEVVYNEQFF.

The chain employs TRBV10-3 and TRBJ2-7, with 15 bases that match TRBD2. Germline CDR1 reads ENHRY; CDR2 reads SYGVKD. The CDR3 contains 17 residues. Trimming at V came to 4 bases and at J to 7 bases, leaving 11 bases not matched to a gene. For the CDR3, the DNA is TGTGCCATCAGTGGCGGACTAGCGGGGGGGAAAGTGGGAGAGCAGTACTTC. Its protein is CAISGGLAGGKVGEQYF.

The V and J genes are TRBV5-1 and TRBJ1-5; 9 bases align to TRBD1. V shed 0 bases, J shed 4 bases, and the junction held 2 bases outside the gene matches. The germline V gene encodes CDR1 SGHRS and CDR2 YFSETQ. The CDR3 loop spans 15 amino acids. Written as DNA, the CDR3 is TGCGCCAGCAGCTTGGAGGGACAGGGTAATCAGCCCCAGCATTTT. It encodes CASSLEGQGNQPQHF.

This chain links TRBV9 with TRBJ2-6, with 7 positions matching TRBD1. Germline V CDR1 and CDR2: SGDLS, YYNGEE. The CDR3 totals 16 residues. Germline trimming cut 3 bases from V and 2 bases from J; bases unmatched to any gene: 5. The CDR3 protein is CASSAGDRAGANVLTF. The CDR3, as DNA: TGTGCCAGCAGCGCCGGAGACAGGGCTGGGGCCAACGTCCTGACTTTC.

The chain links TRBV7-9 to TRBJ2-7; tentative D call: TRBD1 (6 bases). This CDR3 region has 15 residues. Germline lookup yields CDR1 SEHNR and CDR2 FQNEAQ (reference sequence). V was shortened by 4 bases and J by 7 bases, with 20 bases between the two germline ends. The CDR3 bases are TGTGCCAGCAGCTCGCGGTTGACAGGACCCCTAGAGCAGTACTTC. Its translation is CASSSRLTGPLEQYF.

Only one count was recorded for this clone. The V and J genes are TRBV18 and TRBJ1-6; TRBD1 matches 9 bases. With V trimmed by 6 bases and J by 8 bases, 11 bases remained unmatched. Germline V gives CDR1 KGHSH, CDR2 LQKENI. The CDR3 spans 16 residues. DNA of the CDR3: TGTGCCAGCTCGGAATTTCCGGGACAGGGCGATTCACCCCTCCACTTT. It codes for CASSEFPGQGDSPLHF.

The chain joins TRBV2 to TRBJ1-1, with D perhaps matching TRBD1 (6 bases). CDR3 size: 14 residues. Trimming took off 8 bases at V and 4 bases at J, with 17 bases between the two ends. Per germline, CDR1 SNHLY and CDR2 FYNNEI. This CDR3 reads CASRPRKGGTEAFF. Here the CDR3 DNA reads TGTGCCAGCCGGCCCCGAAAAGGGGGCACTGAAGCTTTCTTT.

This clone was seen just once. This rearrangement joins TRBV7-6 to TRBJ2-5, with D tentatively TRBD1 (5 bases). Per germline, CDR1 SGHVS and CDR2 FNYEAQ. The V and J ends lost 3 bases and 3 bases respectively, with 8 bases between them. This CDR3 spans 13 amino acids. In DNA, the CDR3 is TGTGCCAGCAGCTTGGGGCAGGAAGAGACCCAGTACTTC. Translated, it gives CASSLGQEETQYF.